This T cell receptor (beta chain) was sequenced in a study of T cell responses to AZD1222 COVID-19 vaccine. General study points: Unmutated variant regions are reportedly the target of nearly half of TCRs that are spike-specific. Baseline seropositivity occurred in only six AZD1222 recipients.

Germline values: CDR1 MNHNS, CDR2 SASEGT. Trimming at V came to 2 bases and at J to 6 bases, leaving 6 bases not matched to a gene. This CDR3 spans 16 amino acids. As regards this clone: As yet, its antigen is unknown.

The method was immunoSEQ multiplex PCR; TCRdb's version includes in-frame clones alone and lacks a portion of them. The sample shows around 180,000 clones, around 88% of them seen only once. This chain joins TRBV6-1 and TRBJ2-1, with TRBD1 matching over 11 bases. The sample here was peripheral blood, taken on day 0 of AZD1222 vaccination. The sequence derives from an adult in good health. CDR3 protein: CASSETPGTGGNEQFF. CDR3 DNA sequence: TGTGCCAGCAGTGAAACCCCTGGGACAGGGGGCAATGAGCAGTTCTTC.